This T cell receptor (beta chain) comes out of a study of cytomegalovirus exposure and HLA in healthy donors. General observations from the study: It was approximately 170 TCR beta chains that were listed as cytomegalovirus-associated. An Asian-associated ancestry cluster reportedly showed fewer N-insertions than the roughly 670-donor mean in a later analysis. V- and J-gene trimming in TCR beta was tied to a missense DCLRE1C variant by an analysis performed later.

This clone was observed a handful of times. The antigen is undetermined. PCR was performed using 60 Vbeta and 13 Jbeta primers. Profiled with immunoSEQ multiplex PCR; TCRdb holds only in-frame clones, not every one. The top ten clones hold under 20% of a sample with roughly 65,000 clones, approximately 64% of them seen once. The specimen was PBMCs. The source of this sequence is a man aged 40-55 years in good health and CMV-seropositive.

The CDR3 DNA reads as TGTGCCAGCAGTGGTAACAGCCCCCCCAACTACGAGCAGTACTTC. Translation gives CASSGNSPPNYEQYF. The gene calls are TRBV6-1 and TRBJ2-7; D not certain. The length of the CDR3 is 15 residues. Germline loops: CDR1 MNHNS, CDR2 SASEGT. Trimming took off 4 bases at V and 3 bases at J, with 16 bases between the two ends.